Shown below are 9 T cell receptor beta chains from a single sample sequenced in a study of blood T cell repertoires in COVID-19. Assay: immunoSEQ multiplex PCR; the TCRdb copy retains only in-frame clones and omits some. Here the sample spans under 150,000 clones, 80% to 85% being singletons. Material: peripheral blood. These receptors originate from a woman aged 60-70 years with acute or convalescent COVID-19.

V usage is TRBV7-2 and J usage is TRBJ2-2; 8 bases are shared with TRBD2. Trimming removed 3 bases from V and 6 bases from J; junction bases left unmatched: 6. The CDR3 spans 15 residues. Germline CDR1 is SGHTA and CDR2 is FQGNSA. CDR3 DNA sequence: TGTGCCAGCAGCTTCTTCCTAGCGGGCGCCGGGGAGCTGTTTTTT. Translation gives CASSFFLAGAGELFF.

Here the CDR3 DNA reads TGTGCCAGCTCGTCCATGACAGGGCAGGAGACCCAGTACTTC. This encodes CASSSMTGQETQYF. This rearrangement joins TRBV18 to TRBJ2-5, with TRBD1 identical over 7 bases. Germline V gives CDR1 KGHSH, CDR2 LQKENI. V shed 6 bases, J shed 5 bases, and the junction held 9 bases outside the gene matches. The CDR3 extends over 14 amino acids.

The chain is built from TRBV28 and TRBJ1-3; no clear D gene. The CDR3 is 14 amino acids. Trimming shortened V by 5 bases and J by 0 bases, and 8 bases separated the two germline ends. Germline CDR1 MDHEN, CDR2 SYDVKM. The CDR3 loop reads CASSTASSGNTIYF. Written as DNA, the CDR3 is TGTGCCAGCAGTACTGCTAGCTCTGGAAACACCATATATTTT.

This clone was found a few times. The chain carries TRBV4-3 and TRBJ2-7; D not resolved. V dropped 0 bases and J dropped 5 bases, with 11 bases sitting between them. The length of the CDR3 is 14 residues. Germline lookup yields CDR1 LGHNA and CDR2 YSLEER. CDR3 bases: TGCGCCAGCAGCCAAGAAGTGTTCGGTGACGAGCAGTACTTC. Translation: CASSQEVFGDEQYF.

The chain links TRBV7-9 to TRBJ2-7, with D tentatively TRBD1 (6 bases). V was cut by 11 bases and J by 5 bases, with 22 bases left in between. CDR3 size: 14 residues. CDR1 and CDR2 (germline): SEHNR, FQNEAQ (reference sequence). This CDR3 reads CAAEQGTRGDEQYF. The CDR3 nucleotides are TGTGCCGCCGAGCAGGGGACGAGGGGCGACGAGCAGTACTTC.

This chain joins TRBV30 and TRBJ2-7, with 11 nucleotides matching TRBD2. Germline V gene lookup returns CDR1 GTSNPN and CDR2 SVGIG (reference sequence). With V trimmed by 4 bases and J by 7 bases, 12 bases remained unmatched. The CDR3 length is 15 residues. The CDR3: CAWNPGLAEGGEQYF. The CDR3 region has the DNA TGTGCCTGGAATCCGGGACTAGCGGAGGGAGGAGAGCAGTACTTC. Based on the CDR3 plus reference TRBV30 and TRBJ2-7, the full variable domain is SQTIHQWPATLVQPVGSPLSLECTVEGTSNPNLYWYRQAAGRGLQLLFYSVGIGQISSEVPQNLSASRPQDRQFILSSKKLLLSDSGFYLCAWNPGLAEGGEQYFGPGTRLTVT.

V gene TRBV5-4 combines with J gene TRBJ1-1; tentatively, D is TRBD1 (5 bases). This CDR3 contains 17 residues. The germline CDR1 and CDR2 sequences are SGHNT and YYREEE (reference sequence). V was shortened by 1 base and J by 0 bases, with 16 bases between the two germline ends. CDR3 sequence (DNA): TGTGCCAGCAGCTTGTTTCAGGGAACCGGAATGAACACTGAAGCTTTCTTT. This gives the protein CASSLFQGTGMNTEAFF.

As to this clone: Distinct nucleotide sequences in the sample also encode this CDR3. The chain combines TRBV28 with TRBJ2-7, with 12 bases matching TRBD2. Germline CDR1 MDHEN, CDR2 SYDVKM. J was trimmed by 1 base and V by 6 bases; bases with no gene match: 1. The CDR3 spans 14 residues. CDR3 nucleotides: TGTGCCAGCAGACTAGCGGGAGGTTCCTACGAGCAGTACTTC. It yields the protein CASRLAGGSYEQYF.

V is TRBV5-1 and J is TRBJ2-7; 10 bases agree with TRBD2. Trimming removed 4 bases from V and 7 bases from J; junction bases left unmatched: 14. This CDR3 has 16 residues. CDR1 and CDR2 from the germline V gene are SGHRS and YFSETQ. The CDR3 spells CASSPNPLAGEGEQYF. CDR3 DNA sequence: TGCGCCAGCAGCCCTAATCCCCTAGCGGGAGAGGGTGAGCAGTACTTC.